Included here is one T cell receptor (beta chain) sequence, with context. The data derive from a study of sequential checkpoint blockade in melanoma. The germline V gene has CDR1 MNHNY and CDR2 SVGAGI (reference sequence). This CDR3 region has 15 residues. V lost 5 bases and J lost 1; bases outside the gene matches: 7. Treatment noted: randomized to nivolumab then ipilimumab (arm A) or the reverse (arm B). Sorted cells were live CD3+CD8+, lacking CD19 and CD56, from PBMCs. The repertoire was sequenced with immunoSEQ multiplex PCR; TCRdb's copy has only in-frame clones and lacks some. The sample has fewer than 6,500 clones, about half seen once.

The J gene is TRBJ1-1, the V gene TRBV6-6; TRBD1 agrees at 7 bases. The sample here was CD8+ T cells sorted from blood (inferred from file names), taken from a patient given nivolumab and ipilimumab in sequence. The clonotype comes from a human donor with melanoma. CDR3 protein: CASSRLGGTNTEAFF. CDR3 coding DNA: TGTGCCAGCAGTCGGTTAGGGGGCACGAACACTGAAGCTTTCTTT.